A selection of T cell receptor beta chains follows, all from one sample in a study of long-term antiretroviral therapy in people with HIV. TCRdb's table, derived via immunoSEQ multiplex PCR, lists solely in-frame clones and lacks some. The sample has about 25,000 clones, approximately 93% seen once; the top ten hold over 8.5%. Sequencing used unsorted PBMCs, obtained 7.6 years after starting antiretroviral therapy. The receptors stem from a woman in her thirties or forties with HIV. CDR3s include the opening cysteine and the closing phenylalanine or tryptophan. The order of the fields is V gene, CDR3 protein.

TRBV27,CASRGEMNTEAFF
TRBV6-5,CASGGAGQPQHF
TRBV15,CATSSGQGPGIQYF
TRBV7-2,CASSLRVGTPSEKLFF
TRBV5-1,CASSLAGNTEAFF
TRBV6-5,CASSYLRGDGELFF
TRBV27,CASRRLAGGVGETQYF
TRBV2,CASSETNHQETQYF
TRBV11-2,CASSLGASGYNEQFF
TRBV29-1,CSGGQGNGELFF
TRBV30,CAWKGPSSGNTIYF
TRBV2,CASKDSLSTGELFF
TRBV7-9,CASSLNPGGTQYF
TRBV9,CASSVAGDSYNEQFF
TRBV19,CASKFQGARGANVLTF
TRBV7-2,CASSQQETQYF
TRBV5-1,CASSRLGENTEAFF